One and the same sample provided the 19 T cell receptor beta chains below, sequenced in a study of blood T cell repertoires in COVID-19. Sequenced by immunoSEQ multiplex PCR; TCRdb stores in-frame clones only, minus some. The top ten hold just under 2% of the sample, which has 150,000 to 200,000 clones, just over 90% seen once. The source material was peripheral blood. The receptors here all came from a woman aged 55 to 70 with COVID-19, enrolled during active disease.

The rearrangement joins TRBV10-3 to TRBJ2-7, with TRBD1 identical over 7 bases. Germline CDR1 reads ENHRY; CDR2 reads SYGVKD. The ends lost 7 bases at V and 4 bases at J; junction bases unmatched: 19. The length of the CDR3 is 17 residues. In DNA, the CDR3 is TGTGCCATCAAACCCAATCTATTCGGGACAGCTAAATACGAGCAGTACTTC. Translation: CAIKPNLFGTAKYEQYF.

The rearrangement uses TRBV6-1 and TRBJ1-4, with D maybe TRBD1 (6 bases). Germline V lookup: CDR1 MNHNS, CDR2 SASEGT. Trimming pared 5 bases from V and 6 bases from J, leaving 13 bases between. The length of the CDR3 is 14 residues. Here the CDR3 DNA reads TGTGCCAGCAGTTCCGGAACAGGGTATGAAAAACTGTTTTTT. Translation gives CASSSGTGYEKLFF.

This sequence joins TRBV19 and TRBJ1-4, with 8 bases aligning to TRBD1. Unmatched junction bases numbered 9, after V lost 4 bases and J lost 5 bases. The CDR3 spans 16 residues. Germline V gene data show CDR1 as LNHDA and CDR2 as SQIVND (reference sequence). In DNA form, the CDR3 reads TGTGCCAGTAGTAAGGGATTGACAGGGGTAAATGAAAAACTGTTTTTT. This gives the protein CASSKGLTGVNEKLFF.

The rearrangement links TRBV5-1 to TRBJ1-6, with D uncertain. V was shortened by 0 bases and J by 5 bases, with 12 bases between the two germline ends. Germline V gene data show CDR1 as SGHRS and CDR2 as YFSETQ. The CDR3 totals 16 residues. The CDR3 coding sequence is TGCGCCAGCAGCTTGGCCAGTCGATTTCATAATTCACCCCTCCACTTT. Protein sequence: CASSLASRFHNSPLHF.

In DNA form, the CDR3 reads TGTGCCAGCAGTCAACAGGGATATTATGGCTACACCTTC. This translates into CASSQQGYYGYTF. This chain uses TRBV12-3 or TRBV12-4 with TRBJ1-2; tentatively, D is TRBD1 (6 bases). The CDR3 runs to 13 residues. V lost 5 bases to trimming and J lost 5 bases, with 12 bases between them.

The genes are TRBV5-1 and TRBJ1-2; D not resolved. V was clipped by 3 bases and J by 3 bases, with 3 bases between them. The germline gives CDR1 SGHRS, CDR2 YFSETQ. The CDR3 is made up of 11 amino acids. CDR3 region: CASSSDYGYTF. The CDR3, as DNA: TGCGCCAGCAGCTCCGACTATGGCTACACCTTC.

This chain joins TRBV29-1 and TRBJ1-2; 8 bases agree with TRBD1. V shed 5 bases, J shed 5 bases, and the junction held 4 bases outside the gene matches. This CDR3 region has 12 residues. The germline V gene has CDR1 SQVTM and CDR2 ANQGSEA. CDR3 loop: CSVSGGNYGYTF. CDR3 sequence (DNA): TGCAGCGTTTCAGGGGGCAATTATGGCTACACCTTC.

In nucleotides, the CDR3 is TGTGCCAGCAGCCACGACGTTAGAGCGGGGGGCCATGGAGATACGCAGTATTTT. This codes for CASSHDVRAGGHGDTQYF. This chain links TRBV3-1 (or the pseudogene TRBV3-2) with TRBJ2-3; 9 bases are shared with TRBD2. The J segment lost 5 bases and the V segment lost 3 bases, leaving 15 bases of the junction unmatched. This CDR3 has 18 residues. CDR1 is LGHDT, CDR2 YNNKEL, per germline (reference sequence).

The rearrangement joins TRBV6-5 to TRBJ1-5; 8 bases are a match to TRBD1. The CDR3 consists of 13 residues. The V gene's germline CDR1 is MNHEY and CDR2 SVGAGI. The V and J ends lost 6 bases and 2 bases, in that order; junction bases with no gene match: 0. The CDR3 protein is CASRTGGNQPQHF. The CDR3, as DNA: TGTGCCAGCAGGACAGGGGGCAATCAGCCCCAGCATTTT.

The J gene is TRBJ1-3, the V gene TRBV6-2 or TRBV6-3; D not certain. The V gene's germline CDR1 is MNHEY and CDR2 SVGEGT. The CDR3 is 17 residues long. V lost 2 bases to trimming and J lost 0 bases, with 14 bases between them. CDR3 DNA: TGTGCCAGCAGTTACCACCCTTTGGCAGACTCTGGAAACACCATATATTTT. Its translation is CASSYHPLADSGNTIYF.

This rearrangement joins TRBV3-1 (or the pseudogene TRBV3-2) to TRBJ1-3; 11 nucleotides match TRBD1. Per germline, CDR1 LGHDT and CDR2 YNNKEL (reference sequence). The CDR3 length is 15 residues. After removal of 6 bases from V and 2 bases from J, the junction contained 3 bases not matched to a gene. This CDR3 reads CASRQDRGPGNTIYF. In DNA, the CDR3 is TGTGCCAGCAGACAGGACAGGGGGCCTGGAAACACCATATATTTT.

The chain has TRBV3-1 (or the pseudogene TRBV3-2) and TRBJ2-3; 7 positions agree with TRBD2. The CDR3 loop spans 15 amino acids. CDR1 LGHDT and CDR2 YNNKEL come from the germline V gene (reference sequence). V gave up 3 bases and J gave up 2 bases; unmatched junction bases: 5. CDR3: CASSQGGIYTDTQYF. The CDR3 coding sequence is TGTGCCAGCAGCCAGGGGGGGATTTACACAGATACGCAGTATTTT.

The chain is built from TRBV11-2 and TRBJ1-2; TRBD1 matches 7 bases. CDR3 length: 16 residues. Germline CDR1 reads SGHAT; CDR2 reads FQNNGV. V was clipped by 5 bases and J by 6 bases; unmatched bases: 15. Written as DNA, the CDR3 is TGTGCCAGCAGCCCTAGAGGCCTAACAGGGGTGGATGGCTACACCTTC. It specifies CASSPRGLTGVDGYTF.

This chain links TRBV7-3 with TRBJ2-1; D not resolved. The CDR3 runs to 13 residues. Germline CDR1 and CDR2: SGHTA and FQGTGA. Trimming shortened V by 3 bases and J by 3 bases, and 6 bases separated the two germline ends. CDR3 nucleotide sequence: TGTGCCAGCAGCTTGGGCAACTACAATGAGCAGTTCTTC. This gives the protein CASSLGNYNEQFF.

V and J are TRBV27 and TRBJ2-2, with D perhaps matching TRBD2 (5 bases). Germline CDR1 reads MNHEY; CDR2 reads SMNVEV (reference sequence). Trimming took off 1 base at V and 0 bases at J, with 6 bases between the two ends. CDR3 size: 15 residues. CDR3 region: CASSLFGANTGELFF. CDR3 nucleotide sequence: TGTGCCAGCAGTTTATTCGGGGCGAACACCGGGGAGCTGTTTTTT.

The chain recombines TRBV7-9 with TRBJ1-2; D not resolved. V lost 2 bases, J lost 7 bases, and 8 bases lay in between. This CDR3 contains 12 residues. Germline CDR1 reads SEHNR; CDR2 reads FQNEAQ (reference sequence). The DNA of the CDR3 is TGTGCCAGCAGCTTAAGAGGTGGTGGCTACACCTTC. It codes for CASSLRGGGYTF.

The chain links TRBV18 to TRBJ1-1, with a weak D call TRBD1 (5 bases). Trimming took off 5 bases at V and 3 bases at J, with 16 bases between the two ends. Germline V gene sequence: CDR1 KGHSH, CDR2 LQKENI. This CDR3 region has 15 residues. CDR3 nucleotide sequence: TGTGCCAGCTCATACCGGGACGGGGGGGACACTGAAGCTTTCTTT. Translating it yields CASSYRDGGDTEAFF.

This clone was seen just once. The chain recombines TRBV4-3 with TRBJ1-1; D is unresolved. The CDR3 has 15 residues. Per the germline V gene, CDR1 is LGHNA and CDR2 is YSLEER. The V end was cut by 6 bases, the J end by 3 bases, with 17 bases between. CDR3 DNA: TGCGCCAGCAGGACTAACATAAGGACCTACACTGAAGCTTTCTTT. This translates into CASRTNIRTYTEAFF.

The genes are TRBV14 and TRBJ1-1, with TRBD1 matching 10 bases. Looked up from germline, CDR1 is SGHDN and CDR2 is FVKESK. The CDR3 consists of 18 residues. The ends lost 1 base at V and 1 base at J; junction bases unmatched: 9. CDR3 protein: CASSQGRARQGANTEAFF. As DNA, the CDR3 is TGTGCCAGCAGCCAAGGAAGGGCACGACAGGGGGCGAACACTGAAGCTTTCTTT. The full variable domain, completed using reference TRBV14 and TRBJ1-1, is EAGVTQFPSHSVIEKGQTVTLRCDPISGHDNLYWYRRVMGKEIKFLLHFVKESKQDESGMPNNRFLAERTGGTYSTLKVQPAELEDSGVYFCASSQGRARQGANTEAFFGQGTRLTVV.